A single sample gave rise to the 20 T cell receptor beta chains below, sequenced in a study of blood T cell repertoires in COVID-19. Only in-frame clones appear in the TCRdb table, and some are missing; sequencing was by immunoSEQ multiplex PCR. The top ten clones hold around 2.8% of a sample with just under 250,000 clones, approximately 83% of them seen once. Sequencing was done on a sample of peripheral blood. All receptors derive from a woman in her thirties who had recovered from COVID-19.

The chain links TRBV7-9 to TRBJ2-5; 10 nucleotides match TRBD2. The trim removed 0 bases at V and 1 base at J, leaving 8 bases unmatched. The CDR3 length is 18 residues. CDR1 and CDR2 from the germline V gene are SEHNR and FQNEAQ (reference sequence). The CDR3 DNA follows: TGTGCCAGCAGCTTAGCTCCTAGCGGGGGCCGTCCCCAAGAGACCCAGTACTTC. As protein: CASSLAPSGGRPQETQYF.

This clone was detected only a few times. This rearrangement joins TRBV3-1 (or the pseudogene TRBV3-2) to TRBJ2-7; 15 bases agree with TRBD2. Germline V gene lookup returns CDR1 LGHDT and CDR2 YNNKEL (reference sequence). Germline trimming cut 4 bases from V and 4 bases from J; bases unmatched to any gene: 8. The CDR3 consists of 17 residues. This CDR3 is CASSRGLAGGLTYEQYF. In nucleotides, the CDR3 is TGTGCCAGCAGCCGCGGACTAGCGGGGGGGTTAACATACGAGCAGTACTTC.

J is TRBJ2-1 and V is TRBV7-9; D may be TRBD2 (7 bases). The CDR3 is 14 residues long. Germline V gene data show CDR1 as SEHNR and CDR2 as FQNEAQ (reference sequence). The V end lost 0 bases, the J end lost 10 bases, and 13 bases lay between the germline ends. CDR3 bases: TGTGCCAGCAGCTTAGCGGGGGGGCTGCGCGAGCAGTTCTTC. Amino acid sequence: CASSLAGGLREQFF.

This chain links TRBV6-6 with TRBJ2-2; 9 bases align to TRBD1. With V trimmed by 0 bases and J by 9 bases, 5 bases remained unmatched. The CDR3 contains 15 residues. In germline, CDR1 is MNHNY, CDR2 SVGAGI (reference sequence). DNA of the CDR3: TGTGCCAGCAGTTACTCGGGACAGGGTTACAGGGAGCTGTTTTTT. Translation: CASSYSGQGYRELFF.

CDR3 amino acids: CASRTSSGGATREQYF. The CDR3 coding sequence is TGTGCCAGCAGGACCTCTAGCGGGGGGGCGACCCGGGAGCAGTACTTC. The rearrangement joins TRBV28 to TRBJ2-7, with 12 bases fitting TRBD2. The germline CDR1 and CDR2 sequences are MDHEN and SYDVKM. This CDR3 has 16 amino acids. The J segment lost 7 bases and the V segment lost 6 bases, leaving 13 bases of the junction unmatched. The full variable domain, with the rest looked up from reference TRBV28 and TRBJ2-7, is DVKVTQSSRYLVKRTGEKVFLECVQDMDHENMFWYRQDPGLGLRLIYFSYDVKMKEKGDIPEGYSVSREKKERFSLILESASTNQTSMYLCASRTSSGGATREQYFGPGTRLTVT.

The V call is TRBV5-4, the J call TRBJ1-1; 9 bases map to TRBD1. Germline lookup yields CDR1 SGHNT and CDR2 YYREEE (reference sequence). The CDR3 covers 15 residues. The V and J ends lost 4 bases and 5 bases, in that order; junction bases with no gene match: 9. The CDR3 DNA sequence: TGTGCCAGCAGCCAATGGGTACAGGGGGCGACTGAAGCTTTCTTT. Translating it yields CASSQWVQGATEAFF.

This chain links TRBV5-1 with TRBJ1-2; weak D call: TRBD1 (6 bases). The CDR3 covers 14 residues. V was pared by 7 bases and J by 7 bases, with 20 bases between. Germline loops: CDR1 SGHRS, CDR2 YFSETQ. CDR3 region: CASRSTGTPFGYTF. In DNA form, the CDR3 reads TGCGCCAGCCGATCAACCGGGACACCTTTTGGCTACACCTTC.

This clone was seen only a few times. The J gene is TRBJ1-1, the V gene TRBV6-1; 9 bases align to TRBD1. This CDR3 is 15 amino acids long. Trimming took 1 base from V and 4 from J; bases not matched to a gene: 4. CDR1 is MNHNS and CDR2 is SASEGT in the germline V gene. The CDR3 spells CASSEEGQGSTEAFF. In DNA, the CDR3 is TGTGCCAGCAGTGAAGAAGGACAGGGGTCCACTGAAGCTTTCTTT.

This clone was recorded a few times. The CDR3 sequence is CASSLGDRGEQFF. CDR3 coding DNA: TGCGCCAGCAGCTTGGGTGACAGAGGTGAGCAGTTCTTC. The chain employs TRBV5-1 and TRBJ2-1, with D possibly matching TRBD1 (5 bases). Germline V CDR1 and CDR2: SGHRS, YFSETQ. The V and J ends lost 0 bases and 9 bases respectively, with 10 bases between them. This CDR3 comprises 13 residues.

The rearrangement links TRBV11-2 to TRBJ2-1, with unresolved D. V lost 0 bases and J 10 bases, leaving 16 bases between the germline ends. The CDR3 spans 15 residues. Germline V CDR1 and CDR2: SGHAT, FQNNGV. The CDR3 loop is CASSLEWKVQAEQFF. The CDR3 DNA reads as TGTGCCAGCAGCTTAGAGTGGAAGGTCCAGGCCGAGCAGTTCTTC.

The chain carries TRBV18 and TRBJ2-3; 16 positions agree with TRBD2. Unmatched junction bases numbered 6, after V lost 2 bases and J lost 7 bases. The CDR3 loop spans 17 amino acids. Looked up from germline, CDR1 is KGHSH and CDR2 is LQKENI. CDR3 sequence: CASSPSGTSGGANTQYF. The CDR3, as DNA: TGTGCCAGCTCACCATCGGGGACTAGCGGGGGGGCGAATACGCAGTATTTT.

The chain uses TRBV3-1 (or the pseudogene TRBV3-2) and TRBJ2-3; 8 nucleotides align to TRBD2. Germline CDR1 LGHDT, CDR2 YNNKEL (reference sequence). The CDR3 length is 15 residues. V shed 4 bases and J 5 bases; nucleotides not matched to a gene: 8. CDR3 coding DNA: TGTGCCAGCAGCCTGCTGGGCGGGGGGATAGATACGCAGTATTTT. This sequence encodes CASSLLGGGIDTQYF.

V is TRBV5-4 and J is TRBJ2-1, with 11 bases fitting TRBD1. The length of the CDR3 is 15 residues. The V and J ends lost 3 bases and 4 bases, in that order; junction bases with no gene match: 3. Germline V CDR1 and CDR2: SGHNT, YYREEE (reference sequence). Here the CDR3 DNA reads TGTGCCAGCAGCTCGGGGGACAGGGGGTACAATGAGCAGTTCTTC. It specifies CASSSGDRGYNEQFF. The variable domain in full, completed from reference TRBV5-4 and TRBJ2-1, reads ETGVTQSPTHLIKTRGQQVTLRCSSQSGHNTVSWYQQALGQGPQFIFQYYREEENGRGNFPPRFSGLQFPNYSSELNVNALELDDSALYLCASSSGDRGYNEQFFGPGTRLTVL.

This chain uses TRBV6-5 with TRBJ2-2; possible D gene TRBD1, 5 bases. From germline, CDR1 is MNHEY and CDR2 SVGAGI. The CDR3 spans 16 residues. V was cut by 0 bases and J by 1 base, with 9 bases left in between. In DNA, the CDR3 is TGTGCCAGCAGTTACTCGAGCAGGGAGAACACCGGGGAGCTGTTTTTT. Translation gives CASSYSSRENTGELFF.

The chain has TRBV30 and TRBJ2-7; a weak D match, TRBD1 (6 bases). The length of the CDR3 is 13 residues. The germline V gene has CDR1 GTSNPN and CDR2 SVGIG (reference sequence). Trimming took 3 bases from V and 3 from J, leaving 12 bases between them. The CDR3 DNA is TGTGCCTGGAGCCTGGGGGCAGTCTACGAGCAGTACTTC. Protein product: CAWSLGAVYEQYF.

The chain links TRBV4-3 to TRBJ1-2; D possibly corresponds to TRBD1 (5 bases). The CDR3 sequence is 16 residues long. Trimming cost V 0 bases and J 4 bases, with 15 bases left between them. The germline gives CDR1 LGHNA, CDR2 YSLEER. CDR3 in DNA: TGCGCCAGCAGCCAAGATCTGGGGGGGGTAGTCTATGGCTACACCTTC. This gives the protein CASSQDLGGVVYGYTF.

This chain links TRBV7-8 with TRBJ2-5, with 7 nucleotides matching TRBD1. The germline gives CDR1 SGHVS, CDR2 FQNEAQ. The CDR3 has 13 residues. V lost 2 bases and J lost 6; bases outside the gene matches: 3. The DNA for the CDR3 is TGTGCCAGCAGCTTACTACAGGGGCAGACCCAGTACTTC. Translated, it gives CASSLLQGQTQYF.

The chain couples TRBV27 to TRBJ2-7; the D gene is possibly TRBD2 (6 bases). CDR1 is MNHEY and CDR2 is SMNVEV in the germline V gene (reference sequence). Trimming took off 2 bases at V and 0 bases at J, with 11 bases between the two ends. This CDR3 contains 15 residues. DNA of the CDR3: TGTGCCAGCAGTTTAAGACAGACTAGCTCCTACGAGCAGTACTTC. Its translation is CASSLRQTSSYEQYF.

The V and J genes are TRBV6-5 and TRBJ1-1; D not resolved. V gave up 8 bases and J gave up 4 bases, with 14 bases separating them. Germline loops: CDR1 MNHEY, CDR2 SVGAGI. The CDR3 is made up of 13 amino acids. DNA of the CDR3: TGTGCCAGCGGTCGGTCCTGGGCCACTGAAGCTTTCTTT. This codes for CASGRSWATEAFF.

This clone showed up just a few times. This chain joins TRBV6-2 or TRBV6-3 and TRBJ1-1, with D perhaps matching TRBD1 (5 bases). With 4 bases removed from V and 0 bases from J, the gap between germline ends came to 9 bases. This CDR3 is built from 14 residues. Germline V gene data show CDR1 as MNHEY and CDR2 as SVGEGT. CDR3 sequence: CASSSGLMNTEAFF. In nucleotides, the CDR3 is TGTGCCAGCAGTTCGGGACTGATGAACACTGAAGCTTTCTTT.